This TCR beta chain was recovered during a study of T cell responses to AZD1222 COVID-19 vaccine. General study results and limits: There were mostly white British donors and more females than males, and clonal diversity was possibly underestimated. Compared with day 0, the breadth and depth of the Spike-specific TCR repertoire rose significantly after two doses of AZD1222. Nearly half of spike-specific TCRs reportedly target variant regions that are unmutated in the B.1.351 and B.1.1.7 variants.

Notes on this clone: The antigen is undetermined.

Generated by immunoSEQ multiplex PCR, the TCRdb table keeps only in-frame clones and is missing some. This sample has about 86,000 clones; approximately 87% occur once, and the top ten carry 12%. The ends were cut back, 8 bases at V and 4 bases at J, with 12 bases in the middle. CDR1 is LGHDT and CDR2 is YNNKEL in the germline V gene (reference sequence). This CDR3 region has 13 residues. Source: peripheral blood, taken 28 days after the second AZD1222 dose. This clonotype originated in an adult who received the AZD1222 COVID-19 vaccine. The chain has TRBV3-1 (or the pseudogene TRBV3-2) and TRBJ1-3; D is ambiguous. CDR3 nucleotides: TGTGCCAGCGGATCCCGTAGGGGAAACACCATATATTTT. Its translation is CASGSRRGNTIYF.